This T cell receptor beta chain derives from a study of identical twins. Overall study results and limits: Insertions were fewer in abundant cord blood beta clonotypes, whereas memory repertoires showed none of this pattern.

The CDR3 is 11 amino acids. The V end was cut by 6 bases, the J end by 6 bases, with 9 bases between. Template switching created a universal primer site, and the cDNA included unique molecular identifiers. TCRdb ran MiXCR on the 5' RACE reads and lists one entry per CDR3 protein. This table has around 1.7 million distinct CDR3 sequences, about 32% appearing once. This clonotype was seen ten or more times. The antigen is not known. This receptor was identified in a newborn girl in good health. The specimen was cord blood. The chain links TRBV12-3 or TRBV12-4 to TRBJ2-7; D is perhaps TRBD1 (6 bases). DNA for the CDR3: TGTGCCAGCAGCTCCAGGGGCGAGCAGTACTTC. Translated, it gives CASSSRGEQYF.